The clone carrying this T cell receptor (beta chain) turned up a few times. No antigen is known for it. Sequencing of DNA taken from cultured CD4+ T cells relied on the Oncomine TCR Beta short-read assay. From cultured CD4+ T cells, genomic DNA was extracted. One entry per CDR3 protein, called by TCRdb with MiXCR from the PCR reads. The data contain some 2,200 distinct CDR3 sequences, over 15% of them singletons. Trimming pared 0 bases from V and 6 bases from J, leaving 8 bases between. The CDR3 consists of 13 residues. The germline V gene encodes CDR1 KGHSH and CDR2 LQKENI. This sample stems from a study of vaccination and CD4 T cells after COVID-19. About the study: Those taking part got two shots of either the BNT162b2 or the mRNA-1273 vaccine. Cells were stimulated with overlapping spike peptides from SARS-CoV-2, HCoV-NL63, HCoV-OC43 and HCoV-229E.

The treatment here: roughly ten-day PBMC culture with coronavirus spike peptide pools or control peptides (ViraFEST assay). The unexposed donor gave CD4+ T cells before the COVID-19 pandemic (2011-2018). If enough cells were available, CD4+ T cells from unexposed donors were probed with SARS-CoV-2 S/N and four cold-coronavirus spikes. This clonotype was obtained from a human donor in good health. The chain is built from TRBV18 and TRBJ1-1; D is unclear. The sequenced material came from CD4+ T cells from blood, cultured in vitro. In DNA, the CDR3 is TGTGCCAGCTCACCACCGGGAAGCGCTGAAGCTTTCTTT. Its protein product is CASSPPGSAEAFF. Full variable domain (missing parts from reference TRBV18 and TRBJ1-1): NAGVMQNPRHLVRRRGQEARLRCSPMKGHSHVYWYRQLPEEGLKFMVYLQKENIIDESGMPKERFSAEFPKEGPSILRIQQVVRGDSAAYFCASSPPGSAEAFFGQGTRLTVV.